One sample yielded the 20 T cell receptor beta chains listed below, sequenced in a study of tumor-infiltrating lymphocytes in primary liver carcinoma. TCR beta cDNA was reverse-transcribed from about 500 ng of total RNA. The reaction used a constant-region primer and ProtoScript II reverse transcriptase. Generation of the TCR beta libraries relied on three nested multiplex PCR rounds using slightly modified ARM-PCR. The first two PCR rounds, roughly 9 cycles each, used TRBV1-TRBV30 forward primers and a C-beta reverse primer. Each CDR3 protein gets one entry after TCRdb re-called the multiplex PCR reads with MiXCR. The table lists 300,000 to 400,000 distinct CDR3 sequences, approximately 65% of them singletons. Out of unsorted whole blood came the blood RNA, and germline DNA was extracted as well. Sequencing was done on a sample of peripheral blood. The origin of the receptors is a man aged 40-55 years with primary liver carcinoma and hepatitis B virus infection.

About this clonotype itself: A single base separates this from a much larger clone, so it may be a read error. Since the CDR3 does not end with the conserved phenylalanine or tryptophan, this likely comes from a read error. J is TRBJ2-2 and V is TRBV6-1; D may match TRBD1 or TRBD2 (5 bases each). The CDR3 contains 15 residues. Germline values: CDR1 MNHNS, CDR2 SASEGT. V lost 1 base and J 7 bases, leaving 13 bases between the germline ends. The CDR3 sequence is CASSEVRSGSGELFL. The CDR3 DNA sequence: TGTGCCAGCAGTGAAGTGAGATCAGGGAGCGGGGAGCTGTTTCTT.

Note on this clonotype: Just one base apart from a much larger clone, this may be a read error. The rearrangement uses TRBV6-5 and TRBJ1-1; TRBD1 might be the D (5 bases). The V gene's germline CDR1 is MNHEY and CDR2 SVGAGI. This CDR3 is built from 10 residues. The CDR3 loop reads CARDTGLASF. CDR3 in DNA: TGTGCCAGGGATACAGGCCTGGCTTCCTTT.

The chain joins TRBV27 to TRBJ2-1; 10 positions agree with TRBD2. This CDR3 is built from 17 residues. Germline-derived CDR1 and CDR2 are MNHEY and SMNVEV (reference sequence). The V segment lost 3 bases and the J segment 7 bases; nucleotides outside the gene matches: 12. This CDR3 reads CASSFNEGSGRVNEQFF. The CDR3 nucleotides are TGTGCCAGCAGTTTCAACGAGGGGAGCGGGAGGGTTAATGAGCAGTTCTTC.

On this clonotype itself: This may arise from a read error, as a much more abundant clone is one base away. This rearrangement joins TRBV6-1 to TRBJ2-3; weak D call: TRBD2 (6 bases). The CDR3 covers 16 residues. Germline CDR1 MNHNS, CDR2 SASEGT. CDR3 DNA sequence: TGTGTCAGCAGTGTCTCTGCGGGAACCGGCACAGATACGCAGTATTTT. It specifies CVSSVSAGTGTDTQYF.

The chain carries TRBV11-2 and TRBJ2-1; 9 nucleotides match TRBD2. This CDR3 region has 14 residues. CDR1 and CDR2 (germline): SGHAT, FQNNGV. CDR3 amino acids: CTGLSGGFPNEQFF. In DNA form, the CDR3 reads TGTACCGGCTTGAGCGGGGGGTTCCCCAATGAGCAGTTCTTC.

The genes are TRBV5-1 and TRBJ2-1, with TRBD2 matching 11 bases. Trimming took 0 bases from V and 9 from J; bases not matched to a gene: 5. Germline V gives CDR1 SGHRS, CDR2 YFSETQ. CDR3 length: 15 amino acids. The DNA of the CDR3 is TGCGCCAGCAGCTTGGGACTAGCGGGGTTGGCTGAGCAGTTCTTC. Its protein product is CASSLGLAGLAEQFF.

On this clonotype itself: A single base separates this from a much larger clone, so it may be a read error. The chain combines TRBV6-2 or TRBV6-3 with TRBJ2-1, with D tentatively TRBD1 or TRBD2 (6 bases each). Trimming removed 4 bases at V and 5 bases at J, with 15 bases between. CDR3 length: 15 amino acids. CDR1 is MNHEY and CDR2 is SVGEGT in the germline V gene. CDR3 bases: TGTGCCAGCAGTTCGGAGGGGGGATCCAACAATGAGCAGTTCTTC. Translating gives CASSSEGGSNNEQFF.

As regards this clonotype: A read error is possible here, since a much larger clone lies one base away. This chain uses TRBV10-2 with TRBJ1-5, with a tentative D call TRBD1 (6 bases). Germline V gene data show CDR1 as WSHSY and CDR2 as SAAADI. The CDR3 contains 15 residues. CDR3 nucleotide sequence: TGCGCCAGCCGTAACGGACAGAATAGCAATCAGCCCCACCATTTT. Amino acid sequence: CASRNGQNSNQPHHF.

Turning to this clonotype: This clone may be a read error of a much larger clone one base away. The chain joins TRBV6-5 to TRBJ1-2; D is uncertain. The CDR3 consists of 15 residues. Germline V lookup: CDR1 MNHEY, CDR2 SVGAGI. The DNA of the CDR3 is TGTGCCGGCAGTTACTCTTACCCCGGAGGCTATGGCTACACCTTC. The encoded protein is CAGSYSYPGGYGYTF.

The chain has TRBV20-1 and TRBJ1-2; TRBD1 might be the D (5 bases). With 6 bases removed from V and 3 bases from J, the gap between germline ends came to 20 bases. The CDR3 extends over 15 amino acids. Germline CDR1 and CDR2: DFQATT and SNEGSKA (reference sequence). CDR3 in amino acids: CSASKVDSGYYGYTF. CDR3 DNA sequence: TGCAGTGCCAGTAAGGTAGATTCAGGGTACTATGGCTACACCTTC.

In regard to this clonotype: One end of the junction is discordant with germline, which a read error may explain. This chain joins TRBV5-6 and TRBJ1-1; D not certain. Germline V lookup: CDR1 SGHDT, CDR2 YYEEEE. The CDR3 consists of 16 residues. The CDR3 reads CVSSLGAWTSNTEAFF. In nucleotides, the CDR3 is TGTGTCAGCAGTCTTGGAGCATGGACCTCGAACACTGAAGCTTTCTTT.

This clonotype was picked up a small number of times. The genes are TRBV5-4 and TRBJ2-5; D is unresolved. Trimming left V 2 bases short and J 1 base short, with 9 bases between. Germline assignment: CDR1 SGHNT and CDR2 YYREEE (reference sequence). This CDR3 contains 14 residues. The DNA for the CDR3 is TGTGCCAGCAGCTTACAAGAGCTCCAAGAGACCCAGTACTTC. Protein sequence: CASSLQELQETQYF.

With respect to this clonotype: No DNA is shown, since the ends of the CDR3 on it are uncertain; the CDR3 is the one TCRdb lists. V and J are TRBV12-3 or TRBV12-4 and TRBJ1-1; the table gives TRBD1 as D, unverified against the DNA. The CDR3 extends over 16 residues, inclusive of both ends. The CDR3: CASNFGQGNMNTEAFF.

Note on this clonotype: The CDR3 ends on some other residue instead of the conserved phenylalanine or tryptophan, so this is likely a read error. This CDR3 reads CASQESSGANVLTL. DNA of the CDR3: TGTGCCAGCCAGGAGTCCTCTGGGGCCAACGTCCTGACTCTC. This sequence joins TRBV11-1 and TRBJ2-6, with D unresolved. Trimming left V 8 bases short and J 0 bases short, with 8 bases between. The CDR3 covers 14 residues. The germline V gene has CDR1 SGHAT and CDR2 FQDESV (reference sequence).

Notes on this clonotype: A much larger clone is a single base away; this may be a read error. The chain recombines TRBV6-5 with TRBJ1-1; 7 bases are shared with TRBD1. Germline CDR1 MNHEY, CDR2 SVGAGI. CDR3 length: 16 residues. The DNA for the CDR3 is TGTGCCGGCAGTTACTCGACAGGGCTCTTTAACACTGAAGCTTTCTTT. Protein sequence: CAGSYSTGLFNTEAFF.

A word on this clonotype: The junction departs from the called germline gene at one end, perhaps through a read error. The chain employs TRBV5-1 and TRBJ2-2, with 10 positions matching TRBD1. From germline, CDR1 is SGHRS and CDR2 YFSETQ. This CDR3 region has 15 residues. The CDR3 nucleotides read TGCTCCAGCAGTGGGACAGGGGCGAACACCGGGGAGCTGTTTTTT. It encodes CSSSGTGANTGELFF. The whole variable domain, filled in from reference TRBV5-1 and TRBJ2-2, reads KAGVTQTPRYLIKTRGQQVTLSCSPISGHRSVSWYQQTPGQGLQFLFEYFSETQRNKGNFPGRFSGRQFSNSRSEMNVSTLELGDSALYLCSSSGTGANTGELFFGEGSRLTVL.

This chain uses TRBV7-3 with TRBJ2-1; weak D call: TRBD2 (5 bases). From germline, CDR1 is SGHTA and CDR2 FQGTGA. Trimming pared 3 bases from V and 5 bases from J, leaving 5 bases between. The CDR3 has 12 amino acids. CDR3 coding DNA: TGTGCCAGCAGCTTCGGGAACAATGAGCAGTTCTTC. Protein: CASSFGNNEQFF. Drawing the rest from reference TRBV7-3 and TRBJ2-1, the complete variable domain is GAGVSQTPSNKVTEKGKYVELRCDPISGHTALYWYRQSLGQGPEFLIYFQGTGAADDSGLPNDRFFAVRPEGSVSTLKIQRTERGDSAVYLCASSFGNNEQFFGPGTRLTVL.

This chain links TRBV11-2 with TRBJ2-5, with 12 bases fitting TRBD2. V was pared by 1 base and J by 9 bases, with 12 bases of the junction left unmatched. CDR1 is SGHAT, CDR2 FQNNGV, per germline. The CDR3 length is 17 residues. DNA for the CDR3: TGTGCCAGCAGCTTAGGGCTGTCTAGCGGGAGGGATGAAGCCCAGTACTTC. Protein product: CASSLGLSSGRDEAQYF.

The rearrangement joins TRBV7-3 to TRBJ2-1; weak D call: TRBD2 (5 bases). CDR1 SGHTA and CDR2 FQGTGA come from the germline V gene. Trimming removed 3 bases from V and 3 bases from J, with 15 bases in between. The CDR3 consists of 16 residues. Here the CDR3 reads CASSLTGASCYNEQFF. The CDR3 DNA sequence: TGTGCCAGCAGCTTGACTGGTGCTAGCTGCTACAATGAGCAGTTCTTC.

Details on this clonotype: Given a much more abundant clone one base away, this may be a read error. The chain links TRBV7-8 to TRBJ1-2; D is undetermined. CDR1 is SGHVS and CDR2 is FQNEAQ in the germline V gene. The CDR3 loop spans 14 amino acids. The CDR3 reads CASSLAMGSYDYTF. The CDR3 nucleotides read TGTGCCAGCAGCTTAGCCATGGGGAGCTATGACTACACCTTC.